What follows is one T cell receptor (beta chain) and its context. CDR1 is SEHNR and CDR2 is FQNEAQ in the germline V gene (reference sequence). V lost 7 bases and J 0 bases, leaving 11 bases between the germline ends. The CDR3 has 14 residues. Per the study methods: Reference gene primer amplification gave estimated nucleated cell counts. The method was immunoSEQ multiplex PCR; TCRdb's version includes in-frame clones alone and lacks a portion of them. The V and J calls and the clone size are those of that table, but D and trimming were determined from the DNA. The repertoire holds about 270,000 clones, with approximately 80% as singletons. The sample belongs to a study of blood T cell repertoires in COVID-19.

The chain combines TRBV7-9 with TRBJ2-3; a weak D match, TRBD1 (5 bases). The TCR originated in a woman aged 60-75 years with active or convalescent COVID-19. The sequenced sample was peripheral blood. In nucleotides, the CDR3 is TGTGCCAGCACCTTCGGACAAAGCACAGATACGCAGTATTTT. Encoded protein: CASTFGQSTDTQYF.